One and the same sample provided the 20 T cell receptor beta chains below, sequenced in a study of CD8 T cells in ankylosing spondylitis. TCRdb reanalysed the 5' RACE reads using MiXCR and keeps one entry per CDR3 protein. The sample lists 200,000 to 300,000 distinct CDR3 sequences, approximately 11% occurring once. The specimen was blood, either unsorted or a sorted T cell fraction (not recorded which). These receptors originate from a male donor with ankylosing spondylitis or in good health (not recorded which).

This clonotype was seen a handful of times. The V call is TRBV3-1, the J call TRBJ2-2; D uncertain. Germline V CDR1 and CDR2: LGHDT, YNNKEL (reference sequence). The V gene lost 0 bases and the J gene lost 0 bases, with 8 bases spanning the gap. CDR3 length equals 16 residues. CDR3 sequence (DNA): TGTGCCAGCAGCCAAGAGAGGACCTCGAACACCGGGGAGCTGTTTTTT. The encoded protein is CASSQERTSNTGELFF. The variable domain in full, completed from reference TRBV3-1 and TRBJ2-2, reads DTAVSQTPKYLVTQMGNDKSIKCEQNLGHDTMYWYKQDSKKFLKIMFSYNNKELIINETVPNRFSPKSPDKAHLNLHINSLELGDSAVYFCASSQERTSNTGELFFGEGSRLTVL.

This clonotype was seen ten or more times. The J gene is TRBJ1-2, the V gene TRBV29-1; 9 bases align to TRBD1. CDR3 length: 13 residues. The germline CDR1 and CDR2 sequences are SQVTM and ANQGSEA. The V gene end was trimmed by 6 bases and the J gene end by 7 bases; junction bases not matched to a gene: 9. The CDR3 sequence is CSVVPDRGVGYTF. The CDR3 nucleotides are TGCAGCGTCGTGCCGGACAGGGGCGTTGGCTACACCTTC.

This clonotype was counted many times. The genes are TRBV6-1 and TRBJ1-2; D perhaps matches TRBD1 (5 bases). The CDR3 loop spans 15 amino acids. V was clipped by 6 bases and J by 1 base, with 15 bases between them. The germline V gene encodes CDR1 MNHNS and CDR2 SASEGT. The CDR3 sequence is CASRRNRPDNYGYTF. As DNA, the CDR3 is TGTGCCAGCAGACGAAACAGGCCTGATAACTATGGCTACACCTTC.

This clonotype occurred many times. The chain is built from TRBV6-1 and TRBJ2-1, with a weak D call TRBD1 (6 bases). CDR3 size: 15 residues. Trimming removed 6 bases from V and 8 bases from J, with 20 bases in between. Looked up from germline, CDR1 is MNHNS and CDR2 is SASEGT. CDR3 sequence: CASSPKDQGIDEQFF. CDR3 nucleotides: TGTGCCAGCAGCCCCAAGGATCAGGGGATCGATGAGCAGTTCTTC.

This clonotype was seen at least ten times. The chain combines TRBV20-1 with TRBJ2-1; 8 bases line up with TRBD2. This CDR3 contains 16 residues. The germline V gene encodes CDR1 DFQATT and CDR2 SNEGSKA (reference sequence). The J segment lost 8 bases and the V segment lost 5 bases, leaving 17 bases of the junction unmatched. CDR3 region: CSAPPGGRMNWDEQFF. As DNA, the CDR3 is TGCAGTGCTCCCCCCGGCGGGAGGATGAATTGGGATGAGCAGTTCTTC.

This clonotype appeared many times. J is TRBJ1-2 and V is TRBV5-1; tentatively, D is TRBD1 (5 bases). CDR3 length: 14 amino acids. The germline V and J ends were trimmed by 4 bases and 2 bases, with 12 bases remaining between them. The germline V gene encodes CDR1 SGHRS and CDR2 YFSETQ. The CDR3 sequence: CASSGASGNYGYTF. The CDR3 nucleotides read TGCGCCAGCAGCGGGGCCTCAGGGAACTATGGCTACACCTTC. The whole variable domain, remainder taken from reference TRBV5-1 and TRBJ1-2, is KAGVTQTPRYLIKTRGQQVTLSCSPISGHRSVSWYQQTPGQGLQFLFEYFSETQRNKGNFPGRFSGRQFSNSRSEMNVSTLELGDSALYLCASSGASGNYGYTFGSGTRLTVV.

The chain links TRBV11-2 to TRBJ2-5, with 7 nucleotides matching TRBD2. V lost 3 bases to trimming and J lost 5 bases; unmatched junction nucleotides: 9. The CDR3 is 15 amino acids. Germline CDR1 and CDR2: SGHAT and FQNNGV. The CDR3, as DNA: TGTGCCAGCAGCTTCGGGGGGACGGAGCGGGAGACCCAGTACTTC. This gives the protein CASSFGGTERETQYF.

This clonotype appeared many times. DNA for the CDR3: TGTGCCAGCAGACGAGACAGGGACTCCTACGAGCAGTACTTC. Translation: CASRRDRDSYEQYF. The chain recombines TRBV28 with TRBJ2-7, with 7 bases identical to TRBD1. The CDR3 length is 14 residues. CDR1 is MDHEN and CDR2 is SYDVKM in the germline V gene. V shed 6 bases, J shed 0 bases, and the junction held 5 bases outside the gene matches.

With regard to this clonotype: A much larger clonotype is one base distant, so this may be a read error. The gene calls are TRBV11-2 and TRBJ2-7; D is unresolved. With 0 bases removed from V and 5 bases from J, the gap between germline ends came to 5 bases. Germline assignment: CDR1 SGHAT and CDR2 FQNNGV. The CDR3 extends over 12 amino acids. For the CDR3, the DNA is TGTGCCAGCAGCTTAGAGTGGAACGAGCAGTACTTC. Its protein product is CASSLEWNEQYF.

V and J are TRBV30 and TRBJ2-2, with D uncertain. In germline, CDR1 is GTSNPN, CDR2 SVGIG (reference sequence). The CDR3 has 15 amino acids. V was cut by 4 bases and J by 3 bases, with 15 bases left in between. The CDR3, as DNA: TGTGCCTGGACGCGAACGATTGGGCACACCGGGGAGCTGTTTTTT. Protein: CAWTRTIGHTGELFF.

This chain uses TRBV10-3 with TRBJ2-6; TRBD2 aligns across 8 bases. The CDR3 covers 19 residues. The J segment lost 0 bases and the V segment lost 0 bases, leaving 7 bases of the junction unmatched. Per the germline V gene, CDR1 is ENHRY and CDR2 is SYGVKD. CDR3 in amino acids: CAISESRLAGFSGANVLTF. CDR3 nucleotides: TGTGCCATCAGTGAGTCGCGGCTAGCGGGTTTCTCTGGGGCCAACGTCCTGACTTTC.

This clonotype appeared many times. The chain recombines TRBV15 with TRBJ2-1; D not certain. Germline V gene data show CDR1 as LNHNV and CDR2 as YYDKDF (reference sequence). V lost 0 bases and J 6 bases, leaving 6 bases between the germline ends. The CDR3 is 13 residues long. The CDR3 loop is CATSRDPGNEQFF. The CDR3 bases are TGTGCCACCAGCAGAGATCCCGGCAATGAGCAGTTCTTC.

This clonotype was found many times. This chain joins TRBV6-5 and TRBJ2-4; D remains unclear. Per germline, CDR1 MNHEY and CDR2 SVGAGI. V shed 0 bases and J shed 0 bases, with 6 bases lying between them. This CDR3 region has 15 residues. As DNA, the CDR3 is TGTGCCAGCAGTTACTCCCGCAAAGCCAAAAACATTCAGTACTTC. As protein: CASSYSRKAKNIQYF.

This clonotype was counted between two and nine times. The chain links TRBV18 to TRBJ1-1; 9 bases fit TRBD1. The trim removed 1 base at V and 4 bases at J, leaving 7 bases unmatched. This CDR3 contains 16 residues. The germline V gene encodes CDR1 KGHSH and CDR2 LQKENI. As DNA, the CDR3 is TGTGCCAGCTCACCACGCGACAGGGGGGCTTCCACTGAAGCTTTCTTT. Its translation is CASSPRDRGASTEAFF.

This clonotype was detected ten times or more. The chain combines TRBV7-9 with TRBJ1-2, with D hard to call. Trimming left V 1 base short and J 9 bases short, with 9 bases between. The CDR3 runs to 12 residues. CDR1 is SEHNR, CDR2 FQNEAQ, per germline (reference sequence). For the CDR3, the DNA is TGTGCCAGCAGCTTAGGAGCTGGTAGCTACACCTTC. Protein sequence: CASSLGAGSYTF.

This clonotype has ten or more counts. The J gene is TRBJ2-7, the V gene TRBV12-3 or TRBV12-4; possibly TRBD2 for D (6 bases). The CDR3 totals 15 residues. V shed 1 base and J shed 2 bases, with 12 bases lying between them. In DNA form, the CDR3 reads TGTGCCAGCAGTTTAGTGGCGGGGTGGGCCTACGAGCAGTACTTC. Protein product: CASSLVAGWAYEQYF.

This clonotype was recorded many times. The chain uses TRBV27 and TRBJ2-7; D might be TRBD1 or TRBD2, each matching 5 bases. Germline V gene sequence: CDR1 MNHEY, CDR2 SMNVEV (reference sequence). V was shortened by 3 bases and J by 6 bases, with 21 bases between the two germline ends. CDR3 length: 16 residues. The CDR3, as DNA: TGTGCCAGCAGTTTCCTCTCCGGGACCGGCTTGCGCGAGCAGTACTTC. Encoded protein: CASSFLSGTGLREQYF.

This clonotype was picked up many times. V is TRBV12-3 or TRBV12-4 and J is TRBJ1-6; the match to TRBD1 covers 8 bases. This CDR3 has 16 residues. J was trimmed by 9 bases and V by 1 base; bases with no gene match: 8. CDR3 region: CASSLGAGGTASPLHF. CDR3 nucleotide sequence: TGTGCCAGCAGTTTAGGAGCAGGGGGCACTGCTTCACCCCTCCACTTT.

This clonotype turned up a few times. This sequence joins TRBV11-1 and TRBJ2-1; D may be TRBD2 (6 bases). Deletions cut 3 bases from V and 2 bases from J, with 14 bases between. The CDR3 is made up of 16 amino acids. In germline, CDR1 is SGHAT, CDR2 FQDESV (reference sequence). This CDR3 is CASSLSVAAPYNEQFF. In DNA form, the CDR3 reads TGTGCCAGCAGCTTGAGTGTAGCGGCCCCCTACAATGAGCAGTTCTTC.

This clonotype was counted at least ten times. The chain employs TRBV20-1 and TRBJ2-2, with D maybe TRBD1 (6 bases). There are 14 residues in the CDR3. V lost 1 base and J lost 3, with 9 bases in between. Looked up from germline, CDR1 is DFQATT and CDR2 is SNEGSKA (reference sequence). CDR3 sequence: CSARAGGDTGELFF. Here the CDR3 DNA reads TGCAGTGCTAGAGCTGGGGGCGACACCGGGGAGCTGTTTTTT.